One sample yielded the 23 T cell receptor beta chains listed below, sequenced in a study of blood T cell dynamics during melanoma immunotherapy (dated by TCRdb to 2018 to 2021). The time point label here, explained by the study, means: pre-treatment baseline. Receptor amplification or capture employed the immunoSEQ multiplex PCR assay. Drawn from immuneACCESS, this table holds only the in-frame rearrangements with V and J called that TCRdb kept. Clones are partly lost; checked studies trace under half to an unresolved V gene and leave the rest unexplained. This sample gives about 11,000 clones in total; roughly 85% of them show up just once. The leading ten clones occupy approximately 19% of the sample. The material sequenced was blood, taken from a patient treated with checkpoint blockade. Receptors were obtained from a human donor with melanoma.

This clone was recorded a few times. The rearrangement uses TRBV7-2 and TRBJ1-6, with a possible D match to TRBD1 (6 bases). This CDR3 comprises 14 residues. Germline-derived CDR1 and CDR2 are SGHTA and FQGNSA. The V end lost 5 bases, the J end lost 6 bases, and 11 bases lay between the germline ends. The chain's CDR3 is CASSILRGNSPLHF. In DNA, the CDR3 is TGTGCCAGCAGCATACTCAGGGGTAATTCACCCCTCCACTTT.

The chain uses TRBV7-9 and TRBJ2-1; TRBD2 aligns across 14 bases. Germline V gives CDR1 SEHNR, CDR2 FQNEAQ (reference sequence). The ends lost 5 bases at V and 8 bases at J; junction bases unmatched: 11. This CDR3 is built from 17 residues. CDR3 protein: CASSAPSGLAGVDEQFF. The CDR3 DNA sequence: TGTGCCAGCAGCGCACCGTCGGGACTAGCGGGGGTCGATGAGCAGTTCTTC.

The chain carries TRBV15 and TRBJ2-1, with D uncertain. Germline V gene sequence: CDR1 LNHNV, CDR2 YYDKDF (reference sequence). Trimming removed 0 bases from V and 3 bases from J, with 9 bases in between. The CDR3 sequence is 15 residues long. This CDR3 reads CATSRDLGIYNEQFF. CDR3 DNA: TGTGCCACCAGCAGAGATTTGGGGATCTACAATGAGCAGTTCTTC.

The rearrangement links TRBV18 to TRBJ1-5, with TRBD1 as a possible D gene (5 bases). The V gene lost 3 bases and the J gene lost 0 bases, with 6 bases spanning the gap. Germline V lookup: CDR1 KGHSH, CDR2 LQKENI. The CDR3 has 14 residues. CDR3 sequence reads: CASSPDSSNQPQHF. The CDR3 DNA is TGTGCCAGCTCACCTGACAGTAGCAATCAGCCCCAGCATTTT.

The V call is TRBV6-5, the J call TRBJ2-7; 9 bases match TRBD1. Trimming removed 5 bases from V and 2 bases from J; junction bases left unmatched: 7. This CDR3 comprises 15 residues. Germline lookup yields CDR1 MNHEY and CDR2 SVGAGI. CDR3 loop: CASSGGTGKAYEQYF. Here the CDR3 DNA reads TGTGCCAGCAGTGGAGGGACAGGGAAAGCCTACGAGCAGTACTTC.

The chain employs TRBV7-9 and TRBJ1-5, with D possibly matching TRBD1 (5 bases). The CDR3 runs to 15 residues. Trimming stripped 5 bases from V and 1 base from J, with 12 bases between. Per germline, CDR1 SEHNR and CDR2 FQNEAQ (reference sequence). The chain's CDR3 is CASSTTRDSNQPQHF. In DNA form, the CDR3 reads TGTGCCAGCAGCACAACCCGGGACAGCAATCAGCCCCAGCATTTT.

The CDR3 DNA is TGTGCCTGGAGAGGGACAGGGTTCAGTGTCAACTATGGCTACACCTTC. It specifies CAWRGTGFSVNYGYTF. The V and J genes are TRBV30 and TRBJ1-2; 9 positions agree with TRBD1. Germline CDR1 GTSNPN, CDR2 SVGIG (reference sequence). The V gene end was trimmed by 3 bases and the J gene end by 2 bases; junction bases not matched to a gene: 10. CDR3 length: 16 residues.

This sequence joins TRBV6-5 and TRBJ2-1; D possibly corresponds to TRBD2 (5 bases). Trimming removed 6 bases at V and 7 bases at J, with 16 bases between. The CDR3 runs 14 residues. CDR1 and CDR2 (germline): MNHEY, SVGAGI. The CDR3 spells CASSPPGLRNEQFF. The CDR3 coding sequence is TGTGCCAGCAGCCCTCCAGGACTGAGAAATGAGCAGTTCTTC.

The chain combines TRBV2 with TRBJ1-6, with 7 bases lining up with TRBD1. The CDR3 runs to 16 residues. V trimming: 6 bases; J trimming: 0 bases; junction bases outside the gene matches: 5. CDR1 and CDR2 from the germline V gene are SNHLY and FYNNEI. The DNA for the CDR3 is TGTGCCAGCAGACCGACAGGGAGCTCCTATAATTCACCCCTCCACTTT. Protein sequence: CASRPTGSSYNSPLHF.

The V call is TRBV7-2, the J call TRBJ1-5, with D unclear. V was shortened by 1 base and J by 0 bases, with 10 bases between the two germline ends. CDR3 size: 16 residues. Germline V gene sequence: CDR1 SGHTA, CDR2 FQGNSA. The CDR3 DNA reads as TGTGCCAGCAGCTTAGGCCCAAGCTATAGCAATCAGCCCCAGCATTTT. Residues: CASSLGPSYSNQPQHF.

This rearrangement joins TRBV6-6 to TRBJ1-3, with 8 bases fitting TRBD1. The CDR3 has 15 residues. Per the germline V gene, CDR1 is MNHNY and CDR2 is SVGAGI (reference sequence). Unmatched junction bases numbered 7, after V lost 4 bases and J lost 5 bases. The CDR3 nucleotides are TGTGCCAGCAGTTCCACAGGGGGATATAGAAACACCATATATTTT. Translation gives CASSSTGGYRNTIYF.

The rearrangement uses TRBV19 and TRBJ2-3; 7 positions match TRBD1. The CDR3 totals 14 residues. Germline CDR1 and CDR2: LNHDA and SQIVND (reference sequence). The V segment lost 3 bases and the J segment 1 base; nucleotides outside the gene matches: 1. Here the CDR3 reads CASSIGQGTDTQYF. CDR3 DNA sequence: TGTGCCAGTAGTATCGGACAGGGCACAGATACGCAGTATTTT.

The chain employs TRBV19 and TRBJ1-1; D is ambiguous. V lost 9 bases and J lost 7, with 15 bases in between. CDR1 is LNHDA, CDR2 SQIVND, per germline (reference sequence). The CDR3 is made up of 12 amino acids. CDR3 DNA: TGTGCCAGCAACAATAGGCGGCTTGAAGCTTTCTTT. This codes for CASNNRRLEAFF.

This clone was detected once. The sample contains more than one DNA sequence encoding this CDR3. The chain joins TRBV15 to TRBJ2-2; 11 bases agree with TRBD1. J was trimmed by 2 bases and V by 4 bases; bases with no gene match: 3. The CDR3 runs 16 residues. Looked up from germline, CDR1 is LNHNV and CDR2 is YYDKDF (reference sequence). The CDR3 nucleotides are TGTGCCACCAGCAAGTGGACAGGGGGCAACACCGGGGAGCTGTTTTTT. This gives the protein CATSKWTGGNTGELFF.

The chain links TRBV7-2 to TRBJ1-3; D possibly corresponds to TRBD1 (6 bases). The germline V gene has CDR1 SGHTA and CDR2 FQGNSA. This CDR3 contains 16 residues. V was shortened by 1 base and J by 0 bases, with 10 bases between the two germline ends. The CDR3 is CASSLVGQSSGNTIYF. For the CDR3, the DNA is TGTGCCAGCAGCTTAGTCGGACAGAGCTCTGGAAACACCATATATTTT.

This chain's CDR3 is CASSRPGTSAYNEQFF. Written as DNA, the CDR3 is TGTGCCAGCAGCCGGCCGGGGACTAGCGCGTACAATGAGCAGTTCTTC. The chain joins TRBV4-2 to TRBJ2-1; 10 bases agree with TRBD2. The germline gives CDR1 LGHNA, CDR2 YNFKEQ. CDR3 length: 16 amino acids. Unmatched junction bases numbered 7, after V lost 4 bases and J lost 4 bases.

Concerning this clone itself: Other DNA sequences from this sample encode an identical CDR3 as well. This chain connects TRBV9 to TRBJ2-2; 10 positions agree with TRBD1. V shed 5 bases, J shed 3 bases, and the junction held 1 base outside the gene matches. Germline V gives CDR1 SGDLS, CDR2 YYNGEE. The CDR3 is 14 amino acids. The DNA for the CDR3 is TGTGCCAGCAGAGGGACAGGGGACACCGGGGAGCTGTTTTTT. It specifies CASRGTGDTGELFF.

V and J are TRBV15 and TRBJ2-7, with TRBD1 matching 9 bases. The germline V gene encodes CDR1 LNHNV and CDR2 YYDKDF (reference sequence). V shed 0 bases and J 2 bases; nucleotides not matched to a gene: 14. The CDR3 runs to 19 residues. For the CDR3, the DNA is TGTGCCACCAGCAGAGATAAGTGGGACAGGGTGTCAATCGCCTACGAGCAGTACTTC. It translates to CATSRDKWDRVSIAYEQYF. Supplemented by reference TRBV15 and TRBJ2-7, the full variable domain reads DAMVIQNPRYQVTQFGKPVTLSCSQTLNHNVMYWYQQKSSQAPKLLFHYYDKDFNNEADTPDNFQSRRPNTSFCFLDIRSPGLGDTAMYLCATSRDKWDRVSIAYEQYFGPGTRLTVT.

V gene TRBV4-2 combines with J gene TRBJ1-3; D uncertain. V lost 6 bases to trimming and J lost 0 bases, with 15 bases between them. CDR1 and CDR2 (germline): LGHNA, YNFKEQ. The CDR3 is 16 residues long. The DNA of the CDR3 is TGTGCCAGCAGTCAAACCCGGGCGGCCTCTGGAAACACCATATATTTT. Residues: CASSQTRAASGNTIYF.

The chain recombines TRBV6-1 with TRBJ1-2; D gene ambiguous. Trimming left V 3 bases short and J 3 bases short, with 5 bases between. Germline V gene data show CDR1 as MNHNS and CDR2 as SASEGT. The CDR3 is 12 residues long. CDR3 loop: CASSDGHYGYTF. The CDR3 coding sequence is TGTGCCAGCAGTGATGGCCACTATGGCTACACCTTC.

The rearrangement joins TRBV25-1 to TRBJ2-2; D uncertain. The V gene's germline CDR1 is MGHDK and CDR2 SYGVNS. The V gene lost 3 bases and the J gene lost 4 bases, with 18 bases spanning the gap. The CDR3 is 17 amino acids. The CDR3 sequence: CASSDPAIIGTTGELFF. CDR3 sequence (DNA): TGTGCCAGCAGTGACCCTGCCATAATAGGCACCACCGGGGAGCTGTTTTTT. The full variable domain, with the rest looked up from reference TRBV25-1 and TRBJ2-2, is EADIYQTPRYLVIGTGKKITLECSQTMGHDKMYWYQQDPGMELHLIHYSYGVNSTEKGDLSSESTVSRIRTEHFPLTLESARPSHTSQYLCASSDPAIIGTTGELFFGEGSRLTVL.

This clone was observed a single time. The V gene is TRBV18, the J gene TRBJ2-5; 8 bases fit TRBD2. The CDR3 covers 17 residues. J was trimmed by 1 base and V by 0 bases; bases with no gene match: 7. Germline CDR1 and CDR2: KGHSH and LQKENI. The CDR3 bases are TGTGCCAGCTCACCACCTCGCGCGGGGGGCCTCCAAGAGACCCAGTACTTC. This translates into CASSPPRAGGLQETQYF.

The rearrangement links TRBV6-5 to TRBJ1-5; no firm D call. Germline lookup yields CDR1 MNHEY and CDR2 SVGAGI. This CDR3 contains 15 residues. V was pared by 3 bases and J by 5 bases, with 14 bases between. CDR3 loop: CASSYRYSGDQPQHF. The CDR3 nucleotides are TGTGCCAGCAGTTATCGTTACAGTGGGGATCAGCCCCAGCATTTT.